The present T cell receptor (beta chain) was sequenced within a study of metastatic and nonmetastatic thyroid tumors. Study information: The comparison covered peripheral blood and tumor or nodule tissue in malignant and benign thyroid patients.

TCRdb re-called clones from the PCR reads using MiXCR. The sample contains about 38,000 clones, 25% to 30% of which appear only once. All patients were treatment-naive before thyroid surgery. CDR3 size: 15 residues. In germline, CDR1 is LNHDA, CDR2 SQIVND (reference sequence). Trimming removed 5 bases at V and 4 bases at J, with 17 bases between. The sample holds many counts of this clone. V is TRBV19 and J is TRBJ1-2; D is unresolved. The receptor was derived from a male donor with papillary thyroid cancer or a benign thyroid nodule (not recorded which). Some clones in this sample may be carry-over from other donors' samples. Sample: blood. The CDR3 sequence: CASSVRKHGGYGYTF. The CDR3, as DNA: TGTGCCAGTAGTGTCAGGAAGCACGGCGGCTATGGCTACACCTTC.